This T cell receptor beta chain is drawn from a study of T cells in Graves' hyperthyroidism and ophthalmopathy (dated by TCRdb to the late 2010s). For the wider study: Peripheral blood was sampled at the time of initial diagnosis, prior to any treatment. A discovery cohort of approximately 97 patients, 43 with Graves' ophthalmopathy and approximately 57 with stable Graves' hyperthyroidism, was used to find distinguishing TCR V-J signatures. Prospective prediction of ophthalmopathy was tested in an independent validation cohort consisting of fewer than 20 hyperthyroidism patients and 17 patients who later progressed to ophthalmopathy. The 95 to 100 discovery patients were randomly split 7:3 into training and test sets. In about 6 Graves' hyperthyroidism patients, the study also compared T-cell repertoires from thyroid tissue with T-cell repertoires from blood. After sampling, hyperthyroidism patients received methimazole starting at 30 mg daily, and ophthalmopathy patients received high-dose intravenous methylprednisolone. According to the paper, TCR Vbeta CDR3 sequencing was carried out on more than 120 peripheral blood samples, which came from 40 to 45 ophthalmopathy, 70 to 80 hyperthyroidism and some 17 progressor patients. What the research found in general, with its limitations: Sample size was not statistically predetermined, and blinding of investigators to group allocation was not performed. In validation, the model predicted progression to ophthalmopathy with around 71% sensitivity and over 72% specificity, a median of 6.5 months before onset. A model built on a 13 V-J signature distinguished ophthalmopathy from stable hyperthyroidism, reaching 87.88% sensitivity and about 81% specificity in cross-validation and 80%/75% in testing. Most expanded thyroid clonotypes (frequency above 0.001) were also found in blood, which suggests that blood repertoires may mirror thyroid immune responses.

This clonotype was observed many times. No antigen is known for it. No much larger clone exists at a distance of one base, and base qualities are not known. Stable Graves' hyperthyroidism was defined as no progression to ophthalmopathy during 18 months of follow-up. Hyperthyroidism patients were newly diagnosed, had a disease duration of under 2 months, and were aged 18 to 65 years. Patients with uncontrolled infections, other autoimmune diseases, pregnancy or lactation were excluded. Diagnoses were established on the basis of clinical symptoms, serum thyroxine and TRAb, thyroid ultrasound, and orbital computed tomography. PBMCs were isolated from around 10 ml of fresh peripheral blood by Ficoll-Paque density gradient centrifugation. Total RNA was extracted with Trizol reagent, and quality was checked on an Agilent 2100 Bioanalyzer. As encoded in the germline V gene (reference sequence), CDR1 is LGHDT while CDR2 is YNNKEL. Including the terminal cysteine and phenylalanine, the CDR3 comprises 15 residues. The read is trimmed to its CDR3 DNA, 45 bases read in frame from base 1. Trimming takes 4 bases from V and 5 bases from J, and the germline ends sit 16 bases apart.

TCR beta CDR3 regions were amplified from RNA transcripts. The TCR CDR3 was subjected to a first round of RT-PCR using the HTBI primer set and the Qiagen OneStep RT-PCR kit. A second multiplex PCR round built the libraries, followed by size selection and purification. The libraries were sequenced on an Illumina HiSeq2000 using paired-end 100 bp reads. The original pipeline was this. SOAPnuke was used to process the raw data, removing reads that contained adapters or uncalled bases, had a mean Phred below 15, or lacked an exact match to the constant primer or identifier. COPE v1.2.5 was used to merge the high-quality paired reads, and each unique nucleotide sequence was defined as a clonotype. MiTCR v1.1 was used to align the clonotypes against IMGT TRBV, TRBD and TRBJ reference segments. The analysis was restricted to V-J combinations with a frequency above 0.0001, which together covered over 99% of the repertoires. A TCS score was defined as the ratio of F50 (clonal expansion) to E x V (chaos), with BLOSUM62-based TCRdist applied between CDR3 peptides within each V-J. Welch's t-statistics and random forest reduced approximately 520 V-J features to fewer than 15, which were used in a naive Bayes classifier (R e1071). Starting from the raw public reads, TCRdb applied fastp trimming at Q25, assembled clones with MiXCR and retained in-frame beta chains. Rows with one shared CDR3 protein collapse into an entry with the most common genes and DNA. V and J calls and clone size were set by TCRdb, not the authors. The sample includes 600,000 to 650,000 distinct CDR3 sequences, with about a sixth observed a single time. Together, the top ten hold around 4% of the sample.

The source is a woman aged 25 to 39 with Graves' hyperthyroidism. Sequencing was done on a sample of blood. Rearrangement joined TRBV3-1 to TRBJ2-3, with TRBD1 tentatively as D gene (6 bases match). The CDR3 region: CASSLSTQGQDTQYF. The nucleotide sequence reads TGTGCCAGCAGCCTTTCAACTCAGGGGCAAGATACGCAGTATTTT.